The 2 T cell receptor beta chains below were found in one sample sequenced in a study of molecular identifiers for immune sequencing clone quantification. MiXCR, applied by TCRdb to the PCR reads, yields one record per CDR3 protein. The repertoire consists of 300,000 to 400,000 distinct CDR3 sequences, with about 22% occurring once and the leading ten covering around 0.7%. What was sequenced was naive CD8+ T cells from blood, with Jurkat cell RNA spiked in. Subset here: FACS-sorted CD8+CD4-CCR7+CD45RA+ naive T cells. These receptors came from a human donor in good health. Some libraries in this study had Jurkat cell RNA spiked in.

Comments on this clonotype: A much larger clone differs by one base, so this may be a read error. The CDR3 ends on some other residue instead of the conserved phenylalanine or tryptophan, so this is likely a read error. CDR3 in amino acids: CASSQEGGGMNTEAFS. As DNA, the CDR3 is TGTGCCAGCAGCCAAGAAGGGGGCGGGATGAACACTGAAGCTTTCTCT. The chain has TRBV3-1 and TRBJ1-1; 7 bases line up with TRBD1. CDR3 length: 16 amino acids. Germline V gives CDR1 LGHDT, CDR2 YNNKEL (reference sequence). With V trimmed by 0 bases and J by 0 bases, 4 bases remained unmatched.

This clonotype has only a few counts. The chain links TRBV27 to TRBJ2-5, with D maybe TRBD2 (5 bases). Germline V CDR1 and CDR2: MNHEY, SMNVEV (reference sequence). The CDR3 covers 16 residues. The V gene lost 0 bases and the J gene lost 0 bases, with 11 bases spanning the gap. CDR3 protein: CASSLSASTYQETQYF. The CDR3 DNA sequence: TGTGCCAGCAGTTTATCGGCTAGCACGTACCAAGAGACCCAGTACTTC.